Presented here are 5 T cell receptor beta chains from one specimen sequenced in a study of regulatory and conventional T cells in RAG deficiency. The assay was immunoSEQ multiplex PCR, and TCRdb's table has in-frame clones only and misses some. The sample has 40,000 to 55,000 clones, 70% to 90% seen once; the top ten hold roughly 0.5%. Genomic DNA came from blood conventional CD4+ T cells gated CD25-low CD127-high. The same data also went into a second study, on regulatory T cells. From that paper: The primer mix had 52 TRBV and 13 TRBJ primers.

Material for sequencing was CD4+ effector T cells sorted from blood. The receptors were gathered from a human donor in good health.

With regard to this clone: An end of the junction differs from the germline gene, which may be a read error. The sample holds other DNA sequences that translate to the same CDR3. This rearrangement joins TRBV29-1 to TRBJ1-1; TRBD1 agrees at 10 bases. The CDR3 runs 14 residues. Germline lookup yields CDR1 SQVTM and CDR2 ANQGSEA. The CDR3 reads CSVGWTGGNTEAFF. DNA of the CDR3: TGCAGCGTTGGTTGGACAGGGGGAAACACCGAAGCTTTCTTT. The complete variable domain, with remaining parts taken from reference TRBV29-1 and TRBJ1-1, reads SAVISQKPSRDICQRGTSLTIQCQVDSQVTMMFWYRQQPGQSLTLIATANQGSEATYESGFVIDKFPISRPNLTFSTLTVSNMSPEDSSIYLCSVGWTGGNTEAFFGQGTRLTVV.

The rearrangement uses TRBV7-9 and TRBJ1-4, with a possible D match to TRBD1 (6 bases). The CDR3 is made up of 16 amino acids. The V end lost 6 bases, the J end lost 4 bases, and 18 bases lay between the germline ends. CDR1 and CDR2 (germline): SEHNR, FQNEAQ (reference sequence). The CDR3 sequence: CASRPSYRENNEKLFF. CDR3 in DNA: TGTGCCAGCAGGCCGTCCTACAGGGAGAATAATGAAAAACTGTTTTTT.

The gene calls are TRBV7-3 and TRBJ2-3; no clear D gene. Deletions cut 2 bases from V and 2 bases from J, with 11 bases between. From germline, CDR1 is SGHTA and CDR2 FQGTGA. CDR3 size: 15 residues. The CDR3 here is CASSLGSLNTDTQYF. CDR3 DNA: TGTGCCAGCAGCTTAGGGTCCTTAAACACAGATACGCAGTATTTT.

The chain is built from TRBV5-1 and TRBJ1-6, with TRBD1 matching 7 bases. Unmatched junction bases numbered 7, after V lost 1 base and J lost 9 bases. CDR3 length: 15 amino acids. Germline CDR1 reads SGHRS; CDR2 reads YFSETQ. The CDR3, as DNA: TGCGCCAGCAGCTTGACAGGGGCCCAAGCTTCACCCCTCCACTTT. Translating gives CASSLTGAQASPLHF.

For the CDR3, the DNA is TGTGCCTGGAGTAAACTAGCGGAATACCACGGGAAAGATGAGCAGTTCTTC. This encodes CAWSKLAEYHGKDEQFF. The gene calls are TRBV30 and TRBJ2-1; 8 bases agree with TRBD2. Germline trimming cut 2 bases from V and 8 bases from J; bases unmatched to any gene: 17. CDR3 size: 17 residues. Germline V lookup: CDR1 GTSNPN, CDR2 SVGIG (reference sequence). Variable domain in full (rest from reference TRBV30 and TRBJ2-1): SQTIHQWPATLVQPVGSPLSLECTVEGTSNPNLYWYRQAAGRGLQLLFYSVGIGQISSEVPQNLSASRPQDRQFILSSKKLLLSDSGFYLCAWSKLAEYHGKDEQFFGPGTRLTVL.